This entry features one T cell receptor beta chain sequence. This record comes from a study of cytomegalovirus exposure and HLA in healthy donors. Across the study: In terms of ancestry, the Caucasian-associated cluster contained about four fifths of the roughly 360 genotyped donors.

PCR was performed using 60 Vbeta and 13 Jbeta primers. Measured with immunoSEQ multiplex PCR; TCRdb has only the in-frame clones, and not every one. The top ten hold about 2.5% of the sample, which has roughly 150,000 clones, 70% to 90% seen once. The CDR3 covers 12 residues. Germline loops: CDR1 SGHAT, CDR2 FQNNGV. This clonotype originated in a man in his thirties or forties in good health and CMV-seropositive. The source material was PBMCs. J is TRBJ1-1 and V is TRBV11-2, with TRBD1 identical over 8 bases. The CDR3: CAVQGGFTEAFF. The CDR3 coding sequence is TGTGCGGTACAGGGGGGGTTCACTGAAGCTTTCTTT.